This T cell receptor beta chain was retrieved from a study of T cell responses to AZD1222 COVID-19 vaccine. Profiled with immunoSEQ multiplex PCR; TCRdb holds only in-frame clones, not every one. The sample consists of roughly 120,000 clones, approximately 88% of them appearing once. Germline V gene sequence: CDR1 SQVTM, CDR2 ANQGSEA. The CDR3 runs to 14 residues. V lost 3 bases, J lost 1 base, and 12 bases lay in between. This chain uses TRBV29-1 with TRBJ1-1; no definite D call. This sample comprised peripheral blood, obtained on day 0 of AZD1222 vaccination. This receptor was obtained from an adult in good health. CDR3 in amino acids: CSVDAWGSNTEAFF. DNA of the CDR3: TGCAGCGTTGACGCGTGGGGATCGAACACTGAAGCTTTCTTT. Supplemented by reference TRBV29-1 and TRBJ1-1, the full variable domain reads SAVISQKPSRDICQRGTSLTIQCQVDSQVTMMFWYRQQPGQSLTLIATANQGSEATYESGFVIDKFPISRPNLTFSTLTVSNMSPEDSSIYLCSVDAWGSNTEAFFGQGTRLTVV.